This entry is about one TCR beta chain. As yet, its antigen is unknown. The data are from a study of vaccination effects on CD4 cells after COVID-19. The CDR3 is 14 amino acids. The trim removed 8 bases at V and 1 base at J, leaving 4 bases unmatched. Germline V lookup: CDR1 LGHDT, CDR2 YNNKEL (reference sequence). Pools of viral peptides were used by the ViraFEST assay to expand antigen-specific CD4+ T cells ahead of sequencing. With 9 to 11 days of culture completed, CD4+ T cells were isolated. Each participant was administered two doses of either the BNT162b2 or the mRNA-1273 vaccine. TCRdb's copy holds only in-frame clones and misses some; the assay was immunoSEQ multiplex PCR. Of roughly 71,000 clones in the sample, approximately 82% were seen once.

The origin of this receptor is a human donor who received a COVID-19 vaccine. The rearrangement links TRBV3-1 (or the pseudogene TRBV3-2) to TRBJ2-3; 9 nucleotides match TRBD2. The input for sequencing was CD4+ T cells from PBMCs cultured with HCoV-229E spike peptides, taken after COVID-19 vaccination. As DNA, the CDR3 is TGTGCCAGCTCGCGGGGGGGTCGCACAGATACGCAGTATTTT. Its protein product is CASSRGGRTDTQYF.